Below are 6 T cell receptor beta chains sequenced from a single sample in a study of T cells in Graves' hyperthyroidism and ophthalmopathy. Researchers amplified the TCR beta CDR3 regions from RNA transcripts. HTBI primers were used for first-round RT-PCR of the TCR CDR3. Using its own MiXCR run on the multiplex PCR reads, TCRdb lists one record per CDR3 protein. The sample has approximately 400,000 distinct CDR3 sequences; about 14% are singletons. The sequencing sample was made of blood. The receptors shown here come from a woman aged 25-40 years with Graves' ophthalmopathy.

This clonotype occurred many times. This chain links TRBV5-1 with TRBJ2-7; 10 bases map to TRBD1. V lost 0 bases and J lost 4; bases outside the gene matches: 4. The CDR3 totals 15 residues. Germline CDR1 is SGHRS and CDR2 is YFSETQ. CDR3 sequence: CASSLGQGARYEQYF. CDR3 DNA: TGCGCCAGCAGCTTGGGACAGGGGGCGAGGTACGAGCAGTACTTC.

This clonotype was recorded many times. The CDR3 sequence: CASSLGVGQTNEQFF. Written as DNA, the CDR3 is TGCGCCAGCAGCTTGGGGGTCGGACAGACCAATGAGCAGTTCTTC. The rearrangement uses TRBV5-1 and TRBJ2-1; possible D gene TRBD1, 6 bases. With 0 bases removed from V and 6 bases from J, the gap between germline ends came to 13 bases. Germline V gene data show CDR1 as SGHRS and CDR2 as YFSETQ. The CDR3 length is 15 residues.

Only a few counts were recorded for this clonotype. V is TRBV4-1 and J is TRBJ2-4; perhaps TRBD2 as D (6 bases). In germline, CDR1 is MGHRA, CDR2 YSYEKL. The CDR3 spans 15 residues. Trimming left V 1 base short and J 7 bases short, with 14 bases between. CDR3 DNA sequence: TGCGCCAGCAGCCAAGTCCCCGGTGGGGGGAACATTCAGTACTTC. Encoded protein: CASSQVPGGGNIQYF.

This clonotype was counted a few times. The chain couples TRBV4-1 to TRBJ2-7; 8 positions agree with TRBD1. Germline loops: CDR1 MGHRA, CDR2 YSYEKL. V lost 3 bases to trimming and J lost 7 bases; unmatched junction nucleotides: 14. The CDR3 is made up of 16 amino acids. For the CDR3, the DNA is TGCGCCAGCAGCCAGTCCACAGGGGGTAATTTCAATGAGCAGTACTTC. Its protein is CASSQSTGGNFNEQYF.

In this sample, this clonotype turned up many times. This sequence joins TRBV9 and TRBJ2-7; D gene ambiguous. The CDR3 loop spans 15 amino acids. Trimming shortened V by 3 bases and J by 2 bases, and 15 bases separated the two germline ends. The germline CDR1 and CDR2 sequences are SGDLS and YYNGEE. The CDR3 loop reads CASSGPQENPYEQYF. The DNA of the CDR3 is TGTGCCAGCAGCGGCCCGCAAGAAAACCCCTACGAGCAGTACTTC.

This clonotype appeared many times. This chain uses TRBV6-1 with TRBJ2-1, with D possibly TRBD1 on 6 matching bases. The germline V and J ends were trimmed by 6 bases and 0 bases, with 12 bases remaining between them. The CDR3 sequence is 15 residues long. Per germline, CDR1 MNHNS and CDR2 SASEGT. CDR3 protein: CASSKRQDSYNEQFF. The CDR3 DNA follows: TGTGCCAGCAGCAAACGACAGGACTCCTACAATGAGCAGTTCTTC.